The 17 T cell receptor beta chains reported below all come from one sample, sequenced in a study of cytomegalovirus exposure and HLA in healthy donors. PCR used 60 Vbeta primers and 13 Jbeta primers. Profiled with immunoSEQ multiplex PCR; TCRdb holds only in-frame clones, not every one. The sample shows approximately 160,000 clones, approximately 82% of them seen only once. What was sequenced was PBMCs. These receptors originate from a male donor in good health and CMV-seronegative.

CDR3 loop: CASFLTGGFGGYTF. CDR3 DNA sequence: TGTGCCAGCTTCCTGACGGGGGGCTTTGGAGGCTACACCTTC. This sequence joins TRBV6-5 and TRBJ1-2, with a weak D call TRBD1 (6 bases). Trimming pared 8 bases from V and 8 bases from J, leaving 21 bases between. The germline CDR1 and CDR2 sequences are MNHEY and SVGAGI. The CDR3 length is 14 residues.

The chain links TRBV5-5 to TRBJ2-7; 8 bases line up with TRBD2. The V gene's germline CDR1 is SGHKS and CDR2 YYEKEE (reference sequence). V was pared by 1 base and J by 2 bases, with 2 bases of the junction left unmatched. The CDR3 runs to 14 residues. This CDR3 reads CASSLFSGTYEQYF. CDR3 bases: TGTGCCAGCAGCTTGTTTAGCGGGACCTACGAGCAGTACTTC.

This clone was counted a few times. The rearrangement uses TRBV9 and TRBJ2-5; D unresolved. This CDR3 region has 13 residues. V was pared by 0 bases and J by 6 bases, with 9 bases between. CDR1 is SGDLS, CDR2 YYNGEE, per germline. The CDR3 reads CASSVAGWQTQYF. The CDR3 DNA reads TGTGCCAGCAGCGTAGCCGGGTGGCAGACCCAGTACTTC.

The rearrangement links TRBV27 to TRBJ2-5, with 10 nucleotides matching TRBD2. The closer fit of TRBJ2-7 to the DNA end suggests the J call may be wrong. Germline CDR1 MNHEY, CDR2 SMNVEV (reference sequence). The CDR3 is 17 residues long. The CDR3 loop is CASSPSVAGGLNYEQYF. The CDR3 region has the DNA TGTGCCAGCAGTCCCAGTGTAGCGGGAGGCCTAAACTACGAGCAGTACTTC.

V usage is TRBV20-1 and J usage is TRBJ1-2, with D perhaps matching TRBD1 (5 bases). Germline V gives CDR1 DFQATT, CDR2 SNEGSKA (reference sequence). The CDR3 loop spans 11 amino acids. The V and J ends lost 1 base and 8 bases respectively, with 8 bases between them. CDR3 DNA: TGCAGTGCTAGAGGCCCAGGGGGCTACACCTTC. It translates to CSARGPGGYTF.

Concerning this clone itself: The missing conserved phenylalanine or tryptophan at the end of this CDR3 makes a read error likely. The CDR3 DNA follows: TGTGCCAGCACGCCCCTAATAAGTATAGCCAAAAACATTCAGTACCTC. Translation gives CASTPLISIAKNIQYL. The chain uses TRBV27 and TRBJ2-4; D unclear. The V gene's germline CDR1 is MNHEY and CDR2 SMNVEV (reference sequence). CDR3 length: 16 residues. The germline V and J ends were trimmed by 7 bases and 0 bases, with 16 bases remaining between them.

The CDR3 loop is CASSERRDRTQYF. As DNA, the CDR3 is TGTGCCAGCAGTGAAAGGAGGGATCGGACCCAGTACTTC. V is TRBV6-1 and J is TRBJ2-5, with a weak D call TRBD2 (6 bases). Trimming stripped 2 bases from V and 7 bases from J, with 11 bases between. The CDR3 is 13 amino acids. CDR1 and CDR2 from the germline V gene are MNHNS and SASEGT.

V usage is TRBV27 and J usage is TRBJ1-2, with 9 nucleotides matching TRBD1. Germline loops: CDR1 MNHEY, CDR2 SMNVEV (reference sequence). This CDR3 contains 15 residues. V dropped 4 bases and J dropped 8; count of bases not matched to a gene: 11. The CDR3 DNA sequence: TGTGCCAGCAGTTCCCAACCCGGGACAGGGCGGGGCTACACCTTC. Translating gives CASSSQPGTGRGYTF.

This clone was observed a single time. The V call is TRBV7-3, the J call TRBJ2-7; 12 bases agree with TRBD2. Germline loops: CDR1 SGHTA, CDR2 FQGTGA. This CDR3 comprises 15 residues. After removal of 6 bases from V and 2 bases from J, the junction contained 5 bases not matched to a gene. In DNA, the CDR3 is TGTGCCAGCAGATTTCTAGCGGGAGGGACCTACGAGCAGTACTTC. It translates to CASRFLAGGTYEQYF.

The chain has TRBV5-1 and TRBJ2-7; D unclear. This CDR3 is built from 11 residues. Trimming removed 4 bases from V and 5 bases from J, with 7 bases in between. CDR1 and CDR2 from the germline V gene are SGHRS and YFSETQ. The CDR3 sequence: CASSLEDEQYF. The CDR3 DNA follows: TGCGCCAGCAGCCTAGAGGACGAGCAGTACTTC.

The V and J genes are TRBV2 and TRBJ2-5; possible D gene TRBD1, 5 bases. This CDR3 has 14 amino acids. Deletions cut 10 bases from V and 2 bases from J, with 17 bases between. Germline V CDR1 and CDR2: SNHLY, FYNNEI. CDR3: CAIIQQDPQETQYF. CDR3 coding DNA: TGTGCCATCATCCAACAGGACCCACAAGAGACCCAGTACTTC.

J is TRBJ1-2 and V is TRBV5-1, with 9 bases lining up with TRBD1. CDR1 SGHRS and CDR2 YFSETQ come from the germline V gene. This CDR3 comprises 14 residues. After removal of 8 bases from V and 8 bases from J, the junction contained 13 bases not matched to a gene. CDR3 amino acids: CASNPSGQGGGYTF. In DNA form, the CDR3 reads TGCGCCAGTAATCCCTCGGGACAGGGCGGGGGCTACACCTTC.

The CDR3 is CASSISRGPGSNQPQHF. DNA for the CDR3: TGTGCCAGTAGTATTAGCAGGGGGCCTGGTAGCAATCAGCCCCAGCATTTT. This chain uses TRBV19 with TRBJ1-5, with 8 bases lining up with TRBD1. Germline V lookup: CDR1 LNHDA, CDR2 SQIVND (reference sequence). Trimming removed 3 bases from V and 0 bases from J; junction bases left unmatched: 7. The CDR3 spans 17 residues.

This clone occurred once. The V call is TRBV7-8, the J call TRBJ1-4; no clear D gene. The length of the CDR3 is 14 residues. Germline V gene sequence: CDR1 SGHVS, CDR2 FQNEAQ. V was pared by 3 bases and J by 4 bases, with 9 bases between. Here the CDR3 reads CASSLGPFNEKLFF. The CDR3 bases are TGTGCCAGCAGCTTGGGCCCCTTTAATGAAAAACTGTTTTTT.

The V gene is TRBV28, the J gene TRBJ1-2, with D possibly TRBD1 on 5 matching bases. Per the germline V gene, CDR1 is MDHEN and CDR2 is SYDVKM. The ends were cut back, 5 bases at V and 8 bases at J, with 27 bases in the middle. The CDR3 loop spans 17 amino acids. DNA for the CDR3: TGTGCCAGCAGTCGACTAGCCCCACCCACAGGTGCCCAGGGCTACACCTTC. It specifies CASSRLAPPTGAQGYTF.

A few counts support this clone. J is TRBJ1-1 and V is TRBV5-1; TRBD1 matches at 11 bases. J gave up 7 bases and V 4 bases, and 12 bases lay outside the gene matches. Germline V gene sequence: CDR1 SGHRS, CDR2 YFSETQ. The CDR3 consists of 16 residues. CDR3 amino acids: CASSLGGGQGGLEAFF. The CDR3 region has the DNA TGCGCCAGCAGCCTAGGTGGGGGACAGGGGGGACTTGAAGCTTTCTTT. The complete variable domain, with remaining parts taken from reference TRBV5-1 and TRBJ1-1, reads KAGVTQTPRYLIKTRGQQVTLSCSPISGHRSVSWYQQTPGQGLQFLFEYFSETQRNKGNFPGRFSGRQFSNSRSEMNVSTLELGDSALYLCASSLGGGQGGLEAFFGQGTRLTVV.

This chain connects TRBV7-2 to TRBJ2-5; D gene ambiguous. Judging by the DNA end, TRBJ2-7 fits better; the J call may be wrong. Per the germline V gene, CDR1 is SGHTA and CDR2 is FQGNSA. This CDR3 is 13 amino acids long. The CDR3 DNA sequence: TGTGCCAGCAGCCTCCCGATGGGCTACGAGCAGTACTTC. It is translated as CASSLPMGYEQYF.